These T cell receptor beta chains were read from a single sample in a study of T cell repertoires in cytomegalovirus infection. TCRdb reanalysed the reads using MiXCR and keeps one entry per CDR3 protein. The repertoire holds hundreds of thousands of distinct CDR3 sequences, with about 11% as singletons. Sequenced input: PBMCs. The receptors stem from a human donor in good health (CMV status not recorded). Some clones in this sample may be carry-over from other donors' samples. Each CDR3 is given with its conserved first and last residue. D genes are given only for firm matches. Size is stated for part of the rows, as once, few or many counts, or as a class when the clone is expanded.

v_call	j_call	clone_size	d_call	cdr3_aa	cdr3_nt
TRBV7-3	TRBJ2-3	many	.	CASSFGLEDTQYF	TGTGCCAGCAGCTTCGGACTCGAGGATACGCAGTATTTT
TRBV7-3	TRBJ1-3	many	.	CASSLGSPNSGNTIYF	TGTGCCAGCAGCTTGGGCAGCCCGAACTCTGGAAACACCATATATTTT
TRBV20-1	TRBJ1-5	many	TRBD1	CSARGPGQGINQPQHF	TGCAGTGCTAGAGGTCCGGGACAGGGTATTAATCAGCCCCAGCATTTT
TRBV4-2	TRBJ1-1	.	TRBD1	CASSQAGGTGRKAFF	TGTGCCAGCAGCCAAGCCGGGGGGACAGGGCGGAAAGCTTTCTTT
TRBV12-5	TRBJ1-5	few	.	CASGLDGSAGGNQPQHF	TGTGCTAGTGGTTTGGACGGCTCAGCCGGAGGGAATCAGCCCCAGCATTTT
TRBV20-1	TRBJ2-7	few	TRBD2	CSARDGSGASGEQYF	TGCAGTGCTAGAGATGGTAGCGGGGCGTCGGGTGAGCAGTACTTC
TRBV4-1	TRBJ1-1	.	.	CASSQDPPRQGLNTEAFF	TGCGCCAGCAGCCAAGACCCTCCGAGGCAGGGGTTGAACACTGAAGCTTTCTTT
TRBV12-3/TRBV12-4	TRBJ2-7	many	.	CASSLKAGASYEQYF	TGTGCCAGCAGTTTAAAGGCAGGAGCCTCCTACGAGCAGTACTTC
TRBV20-1	TRBJ2-7	few	TRBD2	CSARDGSGGPYEQYF	TGCAGTGCTAGAGACGGTAGCGGGGGCCCCTACGAGCAGTACTTC
TRBV6-6	TRBJ1-4	many	TRBD1	CASSYFRGTINEKLFF	TGTGCCAGCAGTTACTTCAGGGGGACCATTAATGAAAAACTGTTTTTT
TRBV10-3	TRBJ2-1	.	.	CATGTGDNEQFF	TGTGCCACTGGGACGGGAGACAATGAGCAGTTCTTC
TRBV10-3	TRBJ2-1	few	.	CAIRDSSNEQFF	TGTGCCATCAGGGACAGCAGCAATGAGCAGTTCTTC
TRBV11-2	TRBJ1-2	many	.	CASSPGHIHGYTF	TGTGCCAGCAGCCCAGGACATATCCACGGCTACACCTTC
TRBV7-9	TRBJ2-5	many	TRBD2	CASSLGLHRREFEETQYF	TGTGCCAGCAGCTTAGGACTCCACCGGCGGGAGTTTGAAGAGACCCAGTACTTC
TRBV7-2	TRBJ1-5	many	.	CASSLGADQPQHF	TGTGCCAGCAGCTTAGGGGCCGATCAGCCCCAGCATTTT
TRBV7-2	TRBJ1-5	many	.	CASSLQVAVNQPQHF	TGTGCCAGCAGCTTACAAGTGGCAGTTAATCAGCCCCAGCATTTT
TRBV28	TRBJ2-3	many	.	CASTDQGVGGTDTQYF	TGTGCCAGCACCGATCAGGGCGTAGGGGGCACAGATACGCAGTATTTT
TRBV7-8	TRBJ1-5	.	.	CASSSQGWGEVRNQPQHF	TGTGCCAGCAGCTCCCAGGGTTGGGGGGAAGTAAGAAATCAGCCCCAGCATTTT
TRBV6-1	TRBJ1-5	.	.	CASSEISQPQHF	TGTGCCAGCAGTGAAATATCCCAGCCCCAGCATTTT
TRBV12-3/TRBV12-4	TRBJ2-7	many	TRBD2	CASSFQAGGGEQYF	TGTGCCAGCAGTTTCCAAGCGGGAGGGGGAGAGCAGTACTTC
TRBV20-1	TRBJ1-2	many	TRBD1	CSAMTGNEGYTF	TGCAGTGCTATGACAGGGAATGAAGGCTACACCTTC
TRBV20-1	TRBJ1-5	.	.	CSARQYSNQPQHF	TGCAGTGCCCGACAGTATAGCAATCAGCCCCAGCATTTT
TRBV19	TRBJ1-1	many	.	CASSISQNTEAFF	TGTGCCAGTAGTATATCACAGAACACTGAAGCTTTCTTT
TRBV19	TRBJ2-2	.	TRBD1	CASIGGDRGRSGELFF	TGTGCCAGTATTGGGGGGGACAGGGGGCGTTCCGGGGAGCTGTTTTTT
TRBV2	TRBJ1-1	.	.	CASRYSRNTEAFF	TGTGCCAGCAGGTATAGCAGGAACACTGAAGCTTTCTTT
TRBV6-1	TRBJ2-7	few	TRBD2	CASSGLVSYEQYF	TGTGCCAGCAGCGGACTAGTCTCATACGAGCAGTACTTC
TRBV2	TRBJ2-2	few	.	CASSGGADRTGELFF	TGTGCCAGCAGTGGGGGTGCTGACAGGACCGGGGAGCTGTTTTTT
TRBV3-1	TRBJ1-1	.	TRBD1	CASSQGGLNTEAFF	TGTGCCAGCAGTCAGGGGGGGCTTAACACTGAAGCTTTCTTT
TRBV7-2	TRBJ2-2	many	.	CASSFSLLGLSNTGELFF	TGTGCCAGCAGCTTTTCCCTGTTGGGGCTTTCGAACACCGGGGAGCTGTTTTTT
TRBV28	TRBJ1-5	.	TRBD1	CASRKQGAPGQPQHF	TGTGCCAGCAGAAAACAGGGGGCTCCAGGTCAGCCCCAGCATTTT
TRBV19	TRBJ1-2	many	TRBD1	CATGQVYSYGYTF	TGTGCCACTGGACAGGTTTATAGCTATGGCTACACCTTC
TRBV19	TRBJ2-1	few	TRBD1	CASSIRDRGNNEQFF	TGTGCCAGTAGTATAAGGGACAGGGGCAACAATGAGCAGTTCTTC
TRBV14	TRBJ1-1	.	TRBD1	CASSLDYRGISEAFF	TGTGCCAGCAGCCTAGACTACAGGGGGATATCTGAAGCTTTCTTT
TRBV7-9	TRBJ2-1	.	TRBD2	CASREASGVNEQFF	TGTGCCAGCCGCGAGGCTAGCGGGGTTAATGAGCAGTTCTTC
TRBV5-6	TRBJ1-1	many	.	CASSNRKVQMNTEAFF	TGTGCCAGCAGCAACCGGAAGGTCCAGATGAACACTGAAGCTTTCTTT
TRBV2	TRBJ1-5	many	.	CASSEGAHPDQPQHF	TGTGCCAGCAGTGAAGGGGCCCACCCGGATCAGCCCCAGCATTTT
TRBV20-1	TRBJ1-5	many	.	CSAAGGAAQPQHF	TGCAGTGCAGCGGGGGGTGCCGCTCAGCCCCAGCATTTT
TRBV29-1	TRBJ2-5	few	.	CSVFSASLETQYF	TGCAGCGTTTTCTCCGCCAGTTTGGAGACCCAGTACTTC
TRBV6-4	TRBJ2-1	.	TRBD2	CASSESGGEGNEQFF	TGTGCCAGCAGTGAAAGCGGGGGGGAAGGCAATGAGCAGTTCTTC
TRBV28	TRBJ2-1	many	TRBD2	CASSGGGWGRDSEQFF	TGTGCCAGCAGTGGGGGGGGGTGGGGCAGGGATTCTGAGCAGTTCTTC
TRBV7-9	TRBJ2-1	many	TRBD1	CASSFPDRGQQFF	TGTGCCAGCAGCTTTCCGGACAGGGGTCAGCAGTTCTTC
TRBV3-1	TRBJ2-3	.	.	CASSLIEADTQYF	TGTGCCAGCAGCCTCATAGAAGCAGATACGCAGTATTTT
TRBV12-3/TRBV12-4	TRBJ1-5	many	.	CASSFIEDQPQHF	TGTGCCAGCAGTTTTATAGAGGATCAGCCCCAGCATTTT
TRBV20-1	TRBJ1-1	.	.	CSARLWGKTEAFF	TGCAGTGCTAGGTTGTGGGGGAAAACTGAAGCTTTCTTT
TRBV20-1	TRBJ1-6	.	.	CSARELGSLENSPLHF	TGCAGTGCTAGAGAGTTAGGCAGCCTTGAGAATTCACCCCTCCACTTT
TRBV5-4	TRBJ2-2	many	TRBD2	CASRPFSGDPTGELFF	TGTGCCAGCAGACCTTTCAGCGGGGATCCCACCGGGGAGCTGTTTTTT
TRBV5-4	TRBJ2-1	.	TRBD2	CASTKVAGGGLSYNEQFF	TGTGCCAGCACCAAAGTAGCGGGAGGGGGGCTCTCCTACAATGAGCAGTTCTTC
TRBV30	TRBJ1-2	few	.	CAWWSLDHYGYTF	TGTGCCTGGTGGTCCCTGGACCACTATGGCTACACCTTC
TRBV20-1	TRBJ1-2	many	TRBD1	CSATQGASNYGYTF	TGCAGTGCTACACAGGGGGCGTCTAACTATGGCTACACCTTC